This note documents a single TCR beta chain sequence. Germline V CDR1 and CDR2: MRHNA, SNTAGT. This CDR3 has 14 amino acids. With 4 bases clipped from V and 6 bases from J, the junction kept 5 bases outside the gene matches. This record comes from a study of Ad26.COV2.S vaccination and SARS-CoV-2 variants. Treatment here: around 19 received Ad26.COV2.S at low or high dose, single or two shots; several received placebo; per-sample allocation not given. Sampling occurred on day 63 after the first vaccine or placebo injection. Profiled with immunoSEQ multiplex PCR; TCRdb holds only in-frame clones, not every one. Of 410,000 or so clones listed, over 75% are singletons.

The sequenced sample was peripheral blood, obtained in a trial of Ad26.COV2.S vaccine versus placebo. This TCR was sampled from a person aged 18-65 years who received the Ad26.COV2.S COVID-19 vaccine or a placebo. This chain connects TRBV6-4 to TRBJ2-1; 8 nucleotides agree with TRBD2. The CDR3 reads CASSGGTSPNEQFF. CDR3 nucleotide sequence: TGTGCCAGCAGTGGGGGGACTAGTCCCAATGAGCAGTTCTTC.